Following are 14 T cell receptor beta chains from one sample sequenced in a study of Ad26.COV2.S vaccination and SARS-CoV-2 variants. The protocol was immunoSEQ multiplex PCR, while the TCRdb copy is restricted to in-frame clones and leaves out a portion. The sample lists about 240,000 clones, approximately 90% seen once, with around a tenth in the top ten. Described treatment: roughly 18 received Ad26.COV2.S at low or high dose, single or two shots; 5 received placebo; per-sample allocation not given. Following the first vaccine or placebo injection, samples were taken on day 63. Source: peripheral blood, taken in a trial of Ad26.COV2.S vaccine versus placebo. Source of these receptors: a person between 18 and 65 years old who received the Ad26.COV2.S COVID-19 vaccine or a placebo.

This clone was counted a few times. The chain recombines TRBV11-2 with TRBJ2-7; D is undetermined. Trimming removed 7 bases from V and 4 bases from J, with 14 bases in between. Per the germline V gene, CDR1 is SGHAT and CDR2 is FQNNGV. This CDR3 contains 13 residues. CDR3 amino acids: CASTPVPGYEQYF. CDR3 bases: TGTGCCAGCACTCCGGTCCCCGGGTACGAGCAGTACTTC.

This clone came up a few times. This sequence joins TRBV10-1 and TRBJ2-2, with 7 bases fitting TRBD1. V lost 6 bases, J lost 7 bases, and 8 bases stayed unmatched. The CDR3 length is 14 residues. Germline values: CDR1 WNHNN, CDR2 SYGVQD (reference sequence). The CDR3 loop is CASSPQGMGGELFF. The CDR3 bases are TGCGCCAGCAGCCCACAGGGGATGGGCGGGGAGCTGTTTTTT.

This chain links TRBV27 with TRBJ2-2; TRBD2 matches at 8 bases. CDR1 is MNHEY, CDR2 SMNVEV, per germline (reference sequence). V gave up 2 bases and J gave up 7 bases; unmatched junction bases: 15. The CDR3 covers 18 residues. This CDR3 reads CASSLTSGKGVGNGELFF. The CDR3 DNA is TGTGCCAGCAGTTTAACTAGCGGCAAAGGGGTAGGGAACGGGGAGCTGTTTTTT.

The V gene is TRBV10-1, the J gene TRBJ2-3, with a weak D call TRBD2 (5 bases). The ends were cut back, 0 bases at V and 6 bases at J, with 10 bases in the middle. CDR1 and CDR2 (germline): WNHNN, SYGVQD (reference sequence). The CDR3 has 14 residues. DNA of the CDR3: TGCGCCAGCAGTGAGTCAAGGACTTCGGATACGCAGTATTTT. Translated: CASSESRTSDTQYF.

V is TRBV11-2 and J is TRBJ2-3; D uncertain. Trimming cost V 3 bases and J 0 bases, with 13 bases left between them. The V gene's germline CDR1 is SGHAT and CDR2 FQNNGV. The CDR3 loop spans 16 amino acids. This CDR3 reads CASSFFPKRSTDTQYF. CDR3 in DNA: TGTGCCAGCAGCTTTTTTCCCAAGAGGAGCACAGATACGCAGTATTTT.

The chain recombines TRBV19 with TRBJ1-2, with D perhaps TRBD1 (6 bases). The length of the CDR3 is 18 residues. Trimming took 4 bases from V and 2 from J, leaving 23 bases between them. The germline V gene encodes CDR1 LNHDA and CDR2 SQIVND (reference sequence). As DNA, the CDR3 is TGTGCCAGTAGTACCCCGGGGAAAGGGGGAATATCGAACTATGGCTACACCTTC. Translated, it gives CASSTPGKGGISNYGYTF.

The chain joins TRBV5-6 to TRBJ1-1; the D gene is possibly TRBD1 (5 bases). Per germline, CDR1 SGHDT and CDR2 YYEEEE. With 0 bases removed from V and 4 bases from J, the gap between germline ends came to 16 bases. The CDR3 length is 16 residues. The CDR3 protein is CASSLAVWGSGTEAFF. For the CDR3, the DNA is TGTGCCAGCAGCTTGGCGGTCTGGGGGTCGGGCACTGAAGCTTTCTTT.

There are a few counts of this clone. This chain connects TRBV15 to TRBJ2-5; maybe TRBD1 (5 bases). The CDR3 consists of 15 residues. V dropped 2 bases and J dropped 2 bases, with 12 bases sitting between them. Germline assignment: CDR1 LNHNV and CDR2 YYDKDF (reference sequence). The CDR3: CATSRHNQGQETQYF. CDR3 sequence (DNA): TGTGCCACCAGCAGACACAATCAGGGTCAAGAGACCCAGTACTTC. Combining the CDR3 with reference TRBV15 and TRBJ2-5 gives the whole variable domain DAMVIQNPRYQVTQFGKPVTLSCSQTLNHNVMYWYQQKSSQAPKLLFHYYDKDFNNEADTPDNFQSRRPNTSFCFLDIRSPGLGDTAMYLCATSRHNQGQETQYFGPGTRLLVL.

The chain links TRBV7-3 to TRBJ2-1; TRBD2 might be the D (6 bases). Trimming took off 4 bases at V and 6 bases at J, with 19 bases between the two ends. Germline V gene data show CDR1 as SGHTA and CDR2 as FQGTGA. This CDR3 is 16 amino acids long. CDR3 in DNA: TGTGCCAGCAGCTCCGCCCTCGGGGGAGGCCCCAATGAGCAGTTCTTC. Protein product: CASSSALGGGPNEQFF.

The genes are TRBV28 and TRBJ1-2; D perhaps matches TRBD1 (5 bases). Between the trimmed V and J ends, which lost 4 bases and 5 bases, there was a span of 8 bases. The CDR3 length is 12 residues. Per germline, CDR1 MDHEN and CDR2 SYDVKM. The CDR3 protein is CASSSGQYGYTF. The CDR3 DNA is TGTGCCAGCAGTTCGGGGCAGTATGGCTACACCTTC.

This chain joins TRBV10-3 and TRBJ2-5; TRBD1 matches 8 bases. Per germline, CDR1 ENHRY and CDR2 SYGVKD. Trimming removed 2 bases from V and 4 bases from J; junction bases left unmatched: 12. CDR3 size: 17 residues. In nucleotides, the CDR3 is TGTGCCATCAGTGAGGCGGGTAGCGGACAGGGAGGAGAGACCCAGTACTTC. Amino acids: CAISEAGSGQGGETQYF.

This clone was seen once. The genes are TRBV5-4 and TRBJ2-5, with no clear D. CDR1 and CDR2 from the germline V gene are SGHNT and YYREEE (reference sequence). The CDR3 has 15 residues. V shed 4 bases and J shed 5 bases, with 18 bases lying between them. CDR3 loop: CASSPRVRPIETQYF. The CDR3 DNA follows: TGTGCCAGCAGCCCCCGGGTCCGGCCCATCGAGACCCAGTACTTC.

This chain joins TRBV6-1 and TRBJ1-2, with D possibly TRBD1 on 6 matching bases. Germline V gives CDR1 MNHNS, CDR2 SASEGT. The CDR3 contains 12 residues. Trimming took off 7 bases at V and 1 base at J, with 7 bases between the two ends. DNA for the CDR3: TGTGCCAGCAAGGGGGTTAACTATGGCTACACCTTC. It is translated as CASKGVNYGYTF.

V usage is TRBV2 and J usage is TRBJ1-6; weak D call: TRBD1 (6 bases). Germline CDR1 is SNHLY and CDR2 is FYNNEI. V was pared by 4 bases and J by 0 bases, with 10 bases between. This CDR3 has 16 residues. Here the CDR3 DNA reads TGTGCCAGCAGTGCTAGGGGGAGCTCCTATAATTCACCCCTCCACTTT. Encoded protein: CASSARGSSYNSPLHF.